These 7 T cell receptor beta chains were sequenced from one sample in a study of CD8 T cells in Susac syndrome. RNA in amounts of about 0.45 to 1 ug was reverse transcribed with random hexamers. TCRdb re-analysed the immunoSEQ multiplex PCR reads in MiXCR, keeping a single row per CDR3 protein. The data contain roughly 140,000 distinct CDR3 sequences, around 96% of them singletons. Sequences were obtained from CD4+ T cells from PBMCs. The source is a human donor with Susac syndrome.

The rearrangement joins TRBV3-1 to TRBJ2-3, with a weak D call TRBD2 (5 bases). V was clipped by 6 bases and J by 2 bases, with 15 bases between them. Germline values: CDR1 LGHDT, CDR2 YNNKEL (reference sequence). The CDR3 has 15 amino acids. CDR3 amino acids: CASRKVLGPTDTQYF. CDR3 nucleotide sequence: TGTGCCAGCAGGAAAGTACTAGGCCCCACAGATACGCAGTATTTT.

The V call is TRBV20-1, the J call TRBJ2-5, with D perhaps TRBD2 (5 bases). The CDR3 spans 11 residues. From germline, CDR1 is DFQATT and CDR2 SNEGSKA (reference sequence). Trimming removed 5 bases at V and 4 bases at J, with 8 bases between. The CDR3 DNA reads TGCAGTGCTTCGGAGGTAGAGACCCAGTACTTC. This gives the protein CSASEVETQYF.

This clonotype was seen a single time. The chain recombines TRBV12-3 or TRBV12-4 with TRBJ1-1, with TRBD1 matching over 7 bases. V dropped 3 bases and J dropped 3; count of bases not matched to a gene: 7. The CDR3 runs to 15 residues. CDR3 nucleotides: TGTGCCAGCAGTTTGGCCCCGGGACAGCACACTGAAGCTTTCTTT. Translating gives CASSLAPGQHTEAFF.

CDR3 nucleotides: TGTGCCAGCAGTTCCCTGGGGGAGCAGTACTTC. It yields the protein CASSSLGEQYF. The J gene is TRBJ2-7, the V gene TRBV6-5; D not certain. The CDR3 extends over 11 amino acids. V shed 4 bases and J shed 7 bases, with 8 bases lying between them. Germline lookup yields CDR1 MNHEY and CDR2 SVGAGI.

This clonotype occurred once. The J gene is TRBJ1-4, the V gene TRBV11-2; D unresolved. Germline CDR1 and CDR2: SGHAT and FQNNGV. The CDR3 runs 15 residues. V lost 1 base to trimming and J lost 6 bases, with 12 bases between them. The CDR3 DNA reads TGTGCCAGCAGCTTAGGGCCGGACTTGGATGAAAAACTGTTTTTT. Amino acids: CASSLGPDLDEKLFF. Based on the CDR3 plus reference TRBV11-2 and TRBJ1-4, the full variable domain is EAGVAQSPRYKIIEKRQSVAFWCNPISGHATLYWYQQILGQGPKLLIQFQNNGVVDDSQLPKDRFSAERLKGVDSTLKIQPAKLEDSAVYLCASSLGPDLDEKLFFGSGTQLSVL.

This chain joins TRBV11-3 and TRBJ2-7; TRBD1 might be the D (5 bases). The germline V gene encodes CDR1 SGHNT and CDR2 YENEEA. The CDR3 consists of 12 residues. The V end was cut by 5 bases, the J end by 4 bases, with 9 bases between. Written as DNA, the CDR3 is TGTGCCAGCAGCAAGGGGCCTTACGAGCAGTACTTC. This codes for CASSKGPYEQYF.

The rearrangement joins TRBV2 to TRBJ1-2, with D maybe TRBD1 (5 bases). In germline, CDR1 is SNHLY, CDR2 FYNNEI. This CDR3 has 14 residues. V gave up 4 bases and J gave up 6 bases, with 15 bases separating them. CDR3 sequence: CASSGDGERNGYTF. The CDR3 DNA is TGTGCCAGCAGTGGGGACGGGGAAAGGAATGGCTACACCTTC.